These 24 T cell receptor beta chains share one sample of origin, sequenced in a study of cytomegalovirus exposure and HLA in healthy donors. Some clones are missing from TCRdb's copy, which holds only in-frame ones; the method was immunoSEQ multiplex PCR. The sample records 150,000 to 200,000 clones, roughly 84% being singletons. Sequencing was done on a sample of PBMCs. The source of these receptors is a man between 18 and 29 years old in good health and CMV-seropositive.

The chain uses TRBV28 and TRBJ1-2; tentatively, D is TRBD1 (5 bases). V was clipped by 2 bases and J by 4 bases, with 14 bases between them. Germline CDR1 is MDHEN and CDR2 is SYDVKM. CDR3 size: 15 residues. DNA for the CDR3: TGTGCCAGCAGTTTACCACGGAAGGGGCTCTATGGCTACACCTTC. Translated: CASSLPRKGLYGYTF.

The CDR3 loop reads CAWSVAGRAGWYEQYF. CDR3 sequence (DNA): TGTGCCTGGAGTGTAGCGGGACGGGCGGGTTGGTACGAGCAGTACTTC. The chain links TRBV30 to TRBJ2-7, with 7 nucleotides matching TRBD2. From germline, CDR1 is GTSNPN and CDR2 SVGIG (reference sequence). V gave up 0 bases and J gave up 4 bases; unmatched junction bases: 12. CDR3 size: 16 residues.

The genes are TRBV7-2 and TRBJ2-3; the match to TRBD2 covers 14 bases. V shed 5 bases, J shed 7 bases, and the junction held 11 bases outside the gene matches. Germline assignment: CDR1 SGHTA and CDR2 FQGNSA. The CDR3 has 17 residues. The CDR3 DNA sequence: TGTGCCAGCAGCCCTTTGACTAGCGGGAGGGAGTCGAATACGCAGTATTTT. Its translation is CASSPLTSGRESNTQYF.

This clone was observed a handful of times. As DNA, the CDR3 is TGTGCCAGCAAAGCAGCGGGTGAATCCTACGAGCAGTACTTC. It is translated as CASKAAGESYEQYF. This chain connects TRBV6-6 to TRBJ2-7; D perhaps matches TRBD2 (6 bases). The V end lost 7 bases, the J end lost 1 base, and 14 bases lay between the germline ends. The CDR3 runs to 14 residues. Germline-derived CDR1 and CDR2 are MNHNY and SVGAGI (reference sequence).

V usage is TRBV4-1 and J usage is TRBJ2-7, with 11 bases matching TRBD1. The CDR3 spans 17 residues. With V trimmed by 1 base and J by 7 bases, 12 bases remained unmatched. The germline V gene encodes CDR1 MGHRA and CDR2 YSYEKL. DNA of the CDR3: TGCGCCAGCAGCCAAGGGCGAAGGACAGGGGGCCCCTGGGAGCAGTACTTC. The encoded protein is CASSQGRRTGGPWEQYF.

The chain uses TRBV20-1 and TRBJ2-1, with no clear D. V was clipped by 6 bases and J by 6 bases, with 6 bases between them. CDR3 length equals 10 residues. Looked up from germline, CDR1 is DFQATT and CDR2 is SNEGSKA (reference sequence). The DNA for the CDR3 is TGCAGTGCGAACTTCAATGAGCAGTTCTTC. This encodes CSANFNEQFF.

The J gene is TRBJ2-3, the V gene TRBV5-1; 7 bases fit TRBD2. V lost 5 bases, J lost 1 base, and 4 bases stayed unmatched. CDR1 and CDR2 (germline): SGHRS, YFSETQ. The CDR3 covers 14 residues. The CDR3 coding sequence is TGCGCCAGCAGGGCGGGAGAGCGCACAGATACGCAGTATTTT. Residues: CASRAGERTDTQYF.

J is TRBJ2-7 and V is TRBV4-2; D ambiguous. The V gene lost 4 bases and the J gene lost 6 bases, with 13 bases spanning the gap. The CDR3 is made up of 13 amino acids. Germline V gives CDR1 LGHNA, CDR2 YNFKEQ. CDR3 nucleotides: TGTGCCAGCAGCCCCTCCCCCGCCAGCGAGCAGTACTTC. This translates into CASSPSPASEQYF.

The chain employs TRBV30 and TRBJ2-7; the D is unclear. Germline assignment: CDR1 GTSNPN and CDR2 SVGIG (reference sequence). The ends were cut back, 5 bases at V and 4 bases at J, with 9 bases in the middle. The CDR3 is made up of 11 amino acids. The CDR3 protein is CAWGFSYEQYF. CDR3 bases: TGTGCCTGGGGCTTCTCATACGAGCAGTACTTC.

The chain combines TRBV5-4 with TRBJ2-7; possibly TRBD2 for D (7 bases). Germline values: CDR1 SGHNT, CDR2 YYREEE (reference sequence). The CDR3 has 16 residues. Trimming shortened V by 4 bases and J by 0 bases, and 17 bases separated the two germline ends. This CDR3 is CASSGGAAGSSYEQYF. CDR3 nucleotides: TGTGCCAGCAGCGGGGGGGCCGCAGGGAGCTCCTACGAGCAGTACTTC.

This CDR3 reads CASSANFYEQYF. The CDR3 nucleotides read TGTGCCAGCAGCGCCAACTTCTACGAGCAGTACTTC. The V call is TRBV9, the J call TRBJ2-7; no definite D call. The V gene lost 3 bases and the J gene lost 3 bases, with 7 bases spanning the gap. Germline CDR1 and CDR2: SGDLS and YYNGEE. The CDR3 length is 12 residues.

The table lists this clone with a few counts. The chain uses TRBV5-6 and TRBJ1-5, with 9 bases aligning to TRBD1. After removal of 0 bases from V and 5 bases from J, the junction contained 3 bases not matched to a gene. Germline values: CDR1 SGHDT, CDR2 YYEEEE. The CDR3 totals 15 residues. The CDR3 loop is CASSLGGQGDQPQHF. The CDR3 nucleotides are TGTGCCAGCAGCTTGGGGGGACAGGGAGATCAGCCCCAGCATTTT.

J is TRBJ1-2 and V is TRBV27; 7 bases are shared with TRBD1. The CDR3 sequence is 16 residues long. The germline CDR1 and CDR2 sequences are MNHEY and SMNVEV (reference sequence). After removal of 4 bases from V and 1 base from J, the junction contained 9 bases not matched to a gene. CDR3 nucleotide sequence: TGTGCCAGCAGTTCTCATGTCCGGGACAGTAACTATGGCTACACCTTC. As protein: CASSSHVRDSNYGYTF.

The chain links TRBV4-3 to TRBJ2-1, with 7 bases identical to TRBD1. The junction had 5 bases not matched to a gene; V was cut back by 0 bases and J by 6 bases. In germline, CDR1 is LGHNA, CDR2 YSLEER. The CDR3 contains 15 residues. CDR3 nucleotide sequence: TGCGCCAGCAGCCAAGAACAGGGGATGCGCAATGAGCAGTTCTTC. This translates into CASSQEQGMRNEQFF.

V is TRBV11-2 and J is TRBJ2-1; 10 bases agree with TRBD2. Trimming cost V 5 bases and J 3 bases; bases outside gene matches: 4. Germline V CDR1 and CDR2: SGHAT, FQNNGV. The CDR3 runs to 15 residues. The CDR3 reads CASSHGLADYNEQFF. The CDR3 nucleotides read TGTGCCAGCAGCCACGGACTAGCGGACTACAATGAGCAGTTCTTC.

This clone was counted between two and nine times. The CDR3 loop is CASRTRVGEQYF. As DNA, the CDR3 is TGTGCCAGCAGAACTAGGGTGGGCGAGCAGTACTTC. This chain connects TRBV28 to TRBJ2-7; a possible D gene is TRBD2 (5 bases). The germline CDR1 and CDR2 sequences are MDHEN and SYDVKM. The V and J ends lost 6 bases and 6 bases respectively, with 12 bases between them. CDR3 size: 12 residues.

The chain uses TRBV7-9 and TRBJ2-5; D may be TRBD2 (5 bases). V lost 5 bases and J 1 base, leaving 11 bases between the germline ends. Germline V gene sequence: CDR1 SEHNR, CDR2 FQNEAQ (reference sequence). CDR3 length equals 14 residues. CDR3 sequence (DNA): TGTGCCAGCAGCCCCCCGGGGAGCCAAGAGACCCAGTACTTC. Translated, it gives CASSPPGSQETQYF.

The chain has TRBV10-3 and TRBJ2-7; 8 bases line up with TRBD1. The CDR3 loop spans 14 amino acids. With V trimmed by 6 bases and J by 5 bases, 9 bases remained unmatched. Germline values: CDR1 ENHRY, CDR2 SYGVKD. The CDR3 nucleotides read TGTGCCATCAGGGGGACAGGATCCCCTAACGAGCAGTACTTC. It codes for CAIRGTGSPNEQYF.

This chain links TRBV27 with TRBJ1-2; 7 positions agree with TRBD1. The V gene end was trimmed by 5 bases and the J gene end by 7 bases; junction bases not matched to a gene: 10. Germline assignment: CDR1 MNHEY and CDR2 SMNVEV (reference sequence). This CDR3 contains 14 residues. CDR3 DNA sequence: TGTGCCAGCAGTGAGAGGGACAGTCGATCTGGCTACACCTTC. This codes for CASSERDSRSGYTF.

The V call is TRBV9, the J call TRBJ2-3; 7 bases fit TRBD1. CDR1 is SGDLS, CDR2 YYNGEE, per germline. V was clipped by 4 bases and J by 0 bases; unmatched bases: 11. The CDR3 is made up of 17 amino acids. This chain's CDR3 is CASSTTRTGRSTDTQYF. DNA of the CDR3: TGTGCCAGCAGCACTACCCGGACAGGCCGTAGCACAGATACGCAGTATTTT.

The chain recombines TRBV9 with TRBJ2-2; D may be TRBD1 (6 bases). Per the germline V gene, CDR1 is SGDLS and CDR2 is YYNGEE. Trimming cost V 3 bases and J 0 bases, with 21 bases left between them. The CDR3 runs to 19 residues. CDR3 nucleotide sequence: TGTGCCAGCAGCGAACCCTCAGGGGAGAAAGGCTCGAACACCGGGGAGCTGTTTTTT. It encodes CASSEPSGEKGSNTGELFF.

The rearrangement links TRBV15 to TRBJ2-1; D possibly corresponds to TRBD2 (6 bases). The V end was cut by 5 bases, the J end by 9 bases, with 14 bases between. The CDR3 has 13 residues. Looked up from germline, CDR1 is LNHNV and CDR2 is YYDKDF (reference sequence). CDR3 sequence (DNA): TGTGCCACCAGCCTATACGGGAGTCTTGAGCAGTTCTTC. This sequence encodes CATSLYGSLEQFF.

This chain joins TRBV27 and TRBJ2-7; 8 nucleotides line up with TRBD2. This CDR3 comprises 13 residues. The germline V gene has CDR1 MNHEY and CDR2 SMNVEV (reference sequence). V dropped 3 bases and J dropped 8; count of bases not matched to a gene: 6. CDR3 bases: TGTGCCAGCAGTTTTGCCACTAGCGGCAAGCAGTACTTC. Its translation: CASSFATSGKQYF.

CDR3 sequence reads: CASSQGTSGFYNEQFF. DNA of the CDR3: TGCGCCAGCAGTCAAGGGACTAGCGGGTTCTACAATGAGCAGTTCTTC. The chain employs TRBV5-1 and TRBJ2-1; 12 bases line up with TRBD2. The germline CDR1 and CDR2 sequences are SGHRS and YFSETQ. CDR3 length equals 16 residues. Trimming cost V 5 bases and J 3 bases; bases outside gene matches: 6.